Listed here is a single TCR beta chain. These data belong to a study of blood T cell repertoires in COVID-19. Study-wide background: The study drew acute and convalescent COVID-19 samples from the United States, Italy and Spain. Sources were T cells, B-cell-depleted T cells, or PBMCs; the material itself was cDNA or gDNA.

The germline V gene has CDR1 MDHEN and CDR2 SYDVKM. The CDR3 extends over 16 amino acids. Losses at the gene ends were 1 base for V and 0 bases for J; bases not matched to a gene: 1. Under the authors' procedure: Cell counts per sample came from amplifying reference gene primers. Profiled with immunoSEQ multiplex PCR; TCRdb holds only in-frame clones, not every one. V and J calls and clone size are copied from that table; D and trimming were computed from the DNA. The repertoire holds 200,000 or so clones, with approximately 84% as singletons. Sequencing was performed on peripheral blood. This receptor was taken from a woman younger than 45 who had recovered from COVID-19. The chain combines TRBV28 with TRBJ2-2, with 8 bases fitting TRBD2. The CDR3 protein is CASSLFSGTNTGELFF. The CDR3 nucleotides are TGTGCCAGCAGTTTATTTAGCGGGACGAACACCGGGGAGCTGTTTTTT.